This entry features one T cell receptor beta chain sequence. The antigen this receptor binds is unknown. No base quality values were provided; no much bigger clone lies one nucleotide off. The trial excluded patients who had a history of autoimmune disease or who were on systemic immunosuppression. Peripheral blood for TCR sequencing was collected from all dose cohorts at baseline, on cycle 4 day 1, and on cycle 7 day 1. The samples were taken from a phase I, first-in-human, multicenter, open-label dose-escalation trial of ivuxolimab. Adults with locally advanced or metastatic melanoma, renal cell carcinoma, hepatocellular carcinoma or head and neck squamous cell carcinoma were enrolled in the trial. Before TCR sequencing, CD4+ T cells and CD8+ T cells were sorted from peripheral blood as separate populations. The data are from a study of OX40 agonist ivuxolimab in advanced cancers. Background for the entire study: Ivuxolimab was a fully human IgG2 agonistic monoclonal antibody targeting the costimulatory receptor OX40 (CD134). Intravenous ivuxolimab was administered to patients every 2 weeks at six dose levels: 0.01, 0.1, 0.3, 1.5, 3 and 10 mg/kg. The paper reports the monotherapy dose-escalation portion (N = 52 patients) of the phase I ivuxolimab trial. Patients were allowed to have had prior anti-PD-1, anti-PD-L1 or anti-CTLA-4 therapy, and 40% of the dose-escalation patients had previously received checkpoint inhibitors. Of the roughly 52 patients in dose escalation, about 19 had hepatocellular carcinoma, roughly 15 had melanoma, 9 had renal cell carcinoma and 9 had head and neck cancer. The purpose of peripheral TCRbeta sequencing was to test whether ivuxolimab changed TCR sequence diversity and led to clonal T-cell expansion. Three dose-escalation patients achieved partial responses, one with hepatocellular carcinoma and two with cutaneous melanoma. In the dose-escalation cohort, 70% to 90% of patients were male, and the mean age was around 65 years with a range of 23 to 79.

To sequence the TCRbeta CDR3 region, genomic DNA was isolated from the sorted cells. The immunoSEQ Assay was used to sequence the TCRbeta CDR3 regions. TCRdb obtained this table from immuneACCESS and retained in-frame rearrangements with V and J assigned. These tables miss some clones; where compared with another copy, unresolved V genes account for less than half of the shortfall, and the remainder is unexplained. The sample contains approximately 70,000 clones, 60% to 80% of them found a single time. The top ten clones comprise 1.5% to 2% of the sample. The CDR3 goes from the cysteine to the phenylalanine over 14 residues. Only the CDR3 DNA is retained, 42 bases long and in frame from the first base. CDR1 and CDR2 (SGHRS, YFSETQ) derive from the germline V gene. The V end loses 4 bases and the J end loses 1 base, and a stretch of 12 bases separates them. Study-wide findings and limitations: Low levels of normalized T-cell clonal expansion were also seen in some patients who did not respond. In partial responders in the 0.1-3.0 mg/kg groups, normalized peripheral clonal expansion was found to be among the lowest, especially among CD8+ T cells. Which antigens the clonally expanded peripheral T cells were specific for was not determined. At doses of 0.1 to 3.0 mg/kg, clonal expansion of both CD4+ and CD8+ blood T cells was observed from baseline to week 6. After ivuxolimab, CD8+ T cells had more expanded clones than CD4+ T cells on average.

The source was CD4+ or CD8+ T cells sorted from blood, collected in a trial of the OX40 agonist ivuxolimab. This receptor chain uses TRBV5-1 and TRBJ2-7; a tentative D match to TRBD1 spans 6 bases. This receptor was taken from an adult with an advanced solid tumor such as melanoma, head and neck, liver or kidney cancer. The CDR3 reads as follows: CASSPRQESYEQYF. The sequenced DNA: TGCGCCAGCAGCCCTCGACAGGAATCCTACGAGCAGTACTTC. The entire variable domain, with the stretches around the CDR3 drawn from the reference TRBV5-1 and TRBJ2-7 proteins, is KAGVTQTPRYLIKTRGQQVTLSCSPISGHRSVSWYQQTPGQGLQFLFEYFSETQRNKGNFPGRFSGRQFSNSRSEMNVSTLELGDSALYLCASSPRQESYEQYFGPGTRLTVT.